This TCR beta chain was profiled in a study of T cell repertoires in cytomegalovirus infection. TCRdb passed the reads through MiXCR, listing each CDR3 protein once. In the table there are fewer than 550,000 distinct CDR3 sequences, roughly 30% of which are singletons. Germline values: CDR1 DFQATT, CDR2 SNEGSKA (reference sequence). V lost 1 base, J lost 1 base, and 10 bases lay in between. The CDR3 has 15 residues. The TCR originated in a human donor in good health (CMV status not recorded). Some clones in this sample may be carry-over from other donors' samples. The V and J genes are TRBV20-1 and TRBJ1-4, with no clear D. The material sequenced was PBMCs. The CDR3 here is CSARVGGRTNEKLFF. Written as DNA, the CDR3 is TGCAGTGCTAGAGTAGGAGGTAGAACTAATGAAAAACTGTTTTTT.